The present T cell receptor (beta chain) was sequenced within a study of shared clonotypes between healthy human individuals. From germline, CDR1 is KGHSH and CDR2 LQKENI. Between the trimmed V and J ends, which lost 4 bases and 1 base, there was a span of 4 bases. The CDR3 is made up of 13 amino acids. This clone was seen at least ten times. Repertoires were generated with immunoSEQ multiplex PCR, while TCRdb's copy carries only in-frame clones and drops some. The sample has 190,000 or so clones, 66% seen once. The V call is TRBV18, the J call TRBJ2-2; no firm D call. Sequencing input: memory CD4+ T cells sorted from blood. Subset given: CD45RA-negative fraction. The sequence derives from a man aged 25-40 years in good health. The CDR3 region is CASSLKNTGELFF. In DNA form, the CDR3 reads TGTGCCAGCTCACTGAAGAACACCGGGGAGCTGTTTTTT.